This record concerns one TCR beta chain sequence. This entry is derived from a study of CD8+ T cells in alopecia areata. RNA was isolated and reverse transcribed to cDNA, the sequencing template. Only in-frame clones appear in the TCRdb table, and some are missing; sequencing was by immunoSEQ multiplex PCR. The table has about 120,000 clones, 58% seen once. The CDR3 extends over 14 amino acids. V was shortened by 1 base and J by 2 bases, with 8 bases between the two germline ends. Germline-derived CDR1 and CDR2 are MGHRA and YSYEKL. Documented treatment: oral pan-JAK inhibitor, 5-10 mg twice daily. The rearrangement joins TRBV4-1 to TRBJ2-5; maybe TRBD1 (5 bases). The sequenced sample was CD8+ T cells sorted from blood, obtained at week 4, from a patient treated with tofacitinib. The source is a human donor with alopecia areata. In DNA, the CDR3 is TGCGCCAGCAGCCAAGGAGCAGGGCAAGAGACCCAGTACTTC. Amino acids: CASSQGAGQETQYF.